This TCR beta chain was captured by sequencing in a study of T cell repertoires in cytomegalovirus infection. The study, taken as a whole, reports: There were HLA-C-restricted CMV-specific TCR beta clonotypes dominating the ex vivo response.

TCRdb re-called the reads with MiXCR, one entry per CDR3 protein. The sample lists 100,000 or so distinct CDR3 sequences, 16% occurring once. This clonotype has at least ten counts. Its antigen remains unknown. The germline V gene has CDR1 SGHVS and CDR2 FNYEAQ. This CDR3 contains 17 residues. The V segment lost 1 base and the J segment 0 bases; nucleotides outside the gene matches: 8. Sequenced sample: PBMCs. The chain uses TRBV7-6 and TRBJ1-1; TRBD1 aligns across 7 bases. The receptor was derived from a human donor in good health (CMV status not recorded). Some clones in this sample may be carry-over from other donors' samples. The CDR3 DNA reads TGTGCCAGCAGCTTAGTAGGGGGCGCCTACATGAACACTGAAGCTTTCTTT. Translation gives CASSLVGGAYMNTEAFF. The variable domain in full, completed from reference TRBV7-6 and TRBJ1-1, reads GAGVSQSPRYKVTKRGQDVALRCDPISGHVSLYWYRQALGQGPEFLTYFNYEAQQDKSGLPNDRFSAERPEGSISTLTIQRTEQRDSAMYRCASSLVGGAYMNTEAFFGQGTRLTVV.